One and the same sample provided the 25 T cell receptor beta chains below, sequenced in a study of blood T cell repertoires in COVID-19 (dated by TCRdb to the early 2020s). The receptor library was made with the immunoSEQ multiplex PCR assay. Entries here come from immuneACCESS through TCRdb and include only in-frame sequences with V and J called. Some clones fail to appear in such tables; in the studies checked, an unresolved V gene covers under half of the shortfall, and the cause of the remainder is unknown. This sample comprises some 240,000 clones, roughly 88% of them detected only once. Of the sample, about 8.9% is held by the ten largest clones. Sequencing was carried out using peripheral blood. These receptors originate from a man aged 45-60 years with active or convalescent COVID-19.

The rearrangement joins TRBV27 to TRBJ2-4; 11 bases match TRBD1. The ends lost 5 bases at V and 9 bases at J; junction bases unmatched: 24. CDR1 and CDR2 (germline): MNHEY, SMNVEV (reference sequence). The CDR3 runs 20 residues. The CDR3: CASSPKWDRGSGSTYSIQYF. As DNA, the CDR3 is TGTGCCAGCAGTCCGAAATGGGACAGGGGGTCAGGTTCTACCTACAGCATTCAGTACTTC.

The chain carries TRBV7-9 and TRBJ2-6; 8 positions agree with TRBD1. With 7 bases clipped from V and 4 bases from J, the junction kept 21 bases outside the gene matches. CDR1 is SEHNR and CDR2 is FQNEAQ in the germline V gene (reference sequence). This CDR3 contains 20 residues. CDR3 loop: CASTKGVFGQGISGANVLTF. The DNA of the CDR3 is TGTGCCAGCACCAAAGGAGTGTTTGGACAGGGCATCTCCGGGGCCAACGTCCTGACTTTC.

This clone was counted between two and nine times. The rearrangement uses TRBV5-7 and TRBJ1-5; tentative D call: TRBD1 (5 bases). TRBV5-7 is given ORF status, its function remaining uncertain. The CDR3 spans 16 residues. The V gene lost 3 bases and the J gene lost 0 bases, with 13 bases spanning the gap. The DNA for the CDR3 is TGTGCCAGCAGCTCGTTGACAGAGTATAGCAATCAGCCCCAGCATTTT. It is translated as CASSSLTEYSNQPQHF.

This rearrangement joins TRBV5-1 to TRBJ2-1, with 13 bases fitting TRBD2. The V and J ends lost 1 base and 9 bases, in that order; junction bases with no gene match: 4. The CDR3 consists of 15 residues. Per the germline V gene, CDR1 is SGHRS and CDR2 is YFSETQ. CDR3 residues: CASSLTSGGAPEQFF. Written as DNA, the CDR3 is TGCGCCAGCAGCTTGACTAGCGGGGGGGCCCCTGAGCAGTTCTTC.

The gene calls are TRBV9 and TRBJ1-5, with D possibly being TRBD1 (5 bases). Trimming removed 0 bases from V and 1 base from J, with 11 bases in between. Per the germline V gene, CDR1 is SGDLS and CDR2 is YYNGEE. The CDR3 has 16 residues. The CDR3 region is CASSVGAGLSNQPQHF. CDR3 DNA: TGTGCCAGCAGCGTAGGGGCAGGGTTAAGCAATCAGCCCCAGCATTTT.

The chain uses TRBV6-5 and TRBJ1-4; D perhaps matches TRBD1 (5 bases). The germline V gene has CDR1 MNHEY and CDR2 SVGAGI. V shed 6 bases and J shed 5 bases, with 13 bases lying between them. This CDR3 has 14 residues. CDR3 sequence reads: CASRGRDENEKLFF. As DNA, the CDR3 is TGTGCCAGCAGAGGGAGGGACGAGAATGAAAAACTGTTTTTT.

The chain combines TRBV4-3 with TRBJ2-5; TRBD1 matches at 8 bases. The trim removed 0 bases at V and 5 bases at J, leaving 2 bases unmatched. Germline CDR1 reads LGHNA; CDR2 reads YSLEER. The CDR3 has 14 amino acids. CDR3 sequence reads: CASSQDRGLETQYF. CDR3 sequence (DNA): TGCGCCAGCAGCCAAGACAGGGGGCTGGAGACCCAGTACTTC.

CDR3 residues: CASSERQVDYGYTF. DNA for the CDR3: TGTGCCAGCAGTGAACGACAGGTCGACTATGGCTACACCTTC. The chain couples TRBV2 to TRBJ1-2; D is possibly TRBD1 (6 bases). The CDR3 is 14 residues long. V was trimmed by 2 bases and J by 3 bases, leaving 10 bases between them. Germline V CDR1 and CDR2: SNHLY, FYNNEI.

The rearrangement joins TRBV7-8 to TRBJ2-1, with TRBD2 matching over 9 bases. This CDR3 is built from 16 residues. CDR1 is SGHVS and CDR2 is FQNEAQ in the germline V gene. Losses at the gene ends were 0 bases for V and 3 bases for J; bases not matched to a gene: 3. The CDR3 coding sequence is TGTGCCAGCAGCTTAGCGTTGACTAGCGGCTACAATGAGCAGTTCTTC. Translating it yields CASSLALTSGYNEQFF.

This chain connects TRBV6-1 to TRBJ2-7; D is undetermined. The germline V gene has CDR1 MNHNS and CDR2 SASEGT. The CDR3 runs 15 residues. V was shortened by 1 base and J by 7 bases, with 17 bases between the two germline ends. CDR3 residues: CASSEVMTGSDEQYV. For the CDR3, the DNA is TGTGCCAGCAGTGAAGTGATGACCGGGTCCGATGAGCAGTACGTC.

The CDR3 spells CASSQDGTGTYGYTF. CDR3 coding DNA: TGTGCCAGCAGCCAAGACGGGACAGGGACCTATGGCTACACCTTC. The chain uses TRBV4-2 and TRBJ1-2; 9 bases fit TRBD1. With 0 bases clipped from V and 4 bases from J, the junction kept 3 bases outside the gene matches. The CDR3 is 15 amino acids. Germline V CDR1 and CDR2: LGHNA, YNFKEQ.

The rearrangement joins TRBV24-1 to TRBJ2-7; 9 nucleotides agree with TRBD1. CDR1 is KGHDR and CDR2 is SFDVKD in the germline V gene. The V gene end was trimmed by 3 bases and the J gene end by 5 bases; junction bases not matched to a gene: 13. The CDR3 sequence is 17 residues long. The CDR3 nucleotides read TGTGCCACCAGTGATCAAGGGACAGGGCCTCTCAGCCACGAGCAGTACGTC. Translation gives CATSDQGTGPLSHEQYV.

This chain uses TRBV18 with TRBJ1-1, with D hard to call. Germline loops: CDR1 KGHSH, CDR2 LQKENI. This CDR3 has 13 amino acids. V lost 6 bases and J 1 base, leaving 9 bases between the germline ends. The CDR3 coding sequence is TGTGCCAGCTCCCTTGACACGAACACTGAAGCTTTCTTT. Its translation: CASSLDTNTEAFF.

J is TRBJ1-4 and V is TRBV15; D perhaps matches TRBD1 (6 bases). V gave up 3 bases and J gave up 0 bases, with 14 bases separating them. The CDR3 length is 17 residues. CDR1 LNHNV and CDR2 YYDKDF come from the germline V gene (reference sequence). CDR3 residues: CATSRDPPGATNEKLFF. As DNA, the CDR3 is TGTGCCACCAGCAGGGACCCGCCAGGGGCAACTAATGAAAAACTGTTTTTT.

This rearrangement joins TRBV23-1 to TRBJ1-5, with D maybe TRBD1 (5 bases). TRBV23-1 is an open reading frame, and its role is uncertain. The CDR3 has 16 amino acids. Trimming removed 2 bases from V and 3 bases from J, with 14 bases in between. The CDR3 DNA is TGCGCCAGCAGTCAAAAGGATAGGGGCGTCAATCAGCCCCAGCATTTT. The encoded protein is CASSQKDRGVNQPQHF.

The CDR3 bases are TGTGCCAGCAGCTTAAGCCCGGTTCAGCCCCAGCATTTT. The encoded protein is CASSLSPVQPQHF. The chain employs TRBV7-8 and TRBJ1-5; D remains ambiguous. V gave up 2 bases and J gave up 6 bases, with 8 bases separating them. Germline CDR1 SGHVS, CDR2 FQNEAQ. This CDR3 comprises 13 residues.

This clone was recorded only once. The chain joins TRBV19 to TRBJ1-1, with 8 bases that match TRBD1. J gave up 6 bases and V 2 bases, and 14 bases lay outside the gene matches. The CDR3 has 17 amino acids. CDR1 and CDR2 from the germline V gene are LNHDA and SQIVND (reference sequence). Here the CDR3 reads CASSITPSGQGRAEAFF. In nucleotides, the CDR3 is TGTGCCAGTAGTATAACCCCTTCCGGACAGGGACGGGCTGAAGCTTTCTTT.

V gene TRBV19 combines with J gene TRBJ1-6; TRBD1 aligns across 9 bases. This CDR3 is built from 16 residues. Germline-derived CDR1 and CDR2 are LNHDA and SQIVND (reference sequence). V trimming: 2 bases; J trimming: 10 bases; junction bases outside the gene matches: 9. The CDR3 DNA sequence: TGTGCCAGTAGTATATCCGGGACAGGGCCGGACTCACCCCTCCACTTT. Protein sequence: CASSISGTGPDSPLHF.

The CDR3 here is CASSLLAGAYNEQFF. CDR3 nucleotide sequence: TGTGCCAGCAGCTTACTAGCGGGGGCCTACAATGAGCAGTTCTTC. The chain employs TRBV11-2 and TRBJ2-1; 10 bases are shared with TRBD2. The CDR3 consists of 15 residues. Germline assignment: CDR1 SGHAT and CDR2 FQNNGV. The V gene end was trimmed by 2 bases and the J gene end by 2 bases; junction bases not matched to a gene: 0.

The J gene is TRBJ2-5, the V gene TRBV7-6, with D possibly TRBD1 on 6 matching bases. CDR1 is SGHVS, CDR2 FNYEAQ, per germline. This CDR3 region has 13 residues. Trimming took off 3 bases at V and 4 bases at J, with 9 bases between the two ends. CDR3 protein: CASSFQGSETQYF. The CDR3 DNA reads as TGTGCCAGCAGCTTCCAGGGGTCAGAGACCCAGTACTTC.

This clone was detected only a few times. CDR3 nucleotides: TGCGCCAGCAGCGTCGGGACAGGGGAAGCTTTCTTT. Amino acid sequence: CASSVGTGEAFF. The chain is built from TRBV5-1 and TRBJ1-1; 9 nucleotides align to TRBD1. With V trimmed by 4 bases and J by 8 bases, 3 bases remained unmatched. The CDR3 covers 12 residues. Germline CDR1 reads SGHRS; CDR2 reads YFSETQ.

This rearrangement joins TRBV11-2 to TRBJ2-1; D might be TRBD2 (6 bases). Germline V lookup: CDR1 SGHAT, CDR2 FQNNGV. The CDR3 spans 14 residues. Trimming took off 5 bases at V and 4 bases at J, with 12 bases between the two ends. For the CDR3, the DNA is TGTGCCAGCAGCCCGACTAGGACATACAATGAGCAGTTCTTC. Translating gives CASSPTRTYNEQFF.

This chain connects TRBV14 to TRBJ2-3, with D maybe TRBD2 (6 bases). This CDR3 is built from 16 residues. CDR1 and CDR2 (germline): SGHDN, FVKESK. V was clipped by 8 bases and J by 1 base, with 19 bases between them. CDR3 DNA sequence: TGTGCCAGCTACCAGATCTGCGAGCGGGGCACAGATACGCAGTATTTT. Translating gives CASYQICERGTDTQYF.

The chain combines TRBV28 with TRBJ2-7; possibly TRBD2 for D (5 bases). The CDR3 is made up of 12 amino acids. The V gene's germline CDR1 is MDHEN and CDR2 SYDVKM. With 3 bases removed from V and 9 bases from J, the gap between germline ends came to 12 bases. CDR3 region: CASSLGEVWQYF. CDR3 bases: TGTGCCAGCAGTTTGGGAGAAGTGTGGCAGTACTTC.

This clone came up once. The rearrangement joins TRBV7-9 to TRBJ2-7; 9 bases match TRBD1. The CDR3 length is 14 residues. The J segment lost 2 bases and the V segment lost 5 bases, leaving 4 bases of the junction unmatched. CDR1 is SEHNR, CDR2 FQNEAQ, per germline (reference sequence). The DNA for the CDR3 is TGTGCCAGCAGCCAACAGGGGGCGACCTACGAGCAGTACTTC. Amino acid sequence: CASSQQGATYEQYF.